This T cell receptor (beta chain) was found in a study of cytomegalovirus exposure and HLA in healthy donors. This PCR relied on a set of 60 Vbeta primers and 13 Jbeta primers. Sequencing was performed with immunoSEQ multiplex PCR; in TCRdb, only in-frame clones are kept and a portion is missing. The data show around 180,000 clones, 85% seen once. Whole-study results and caveats: In an earlier analysis, in some 500 donors, most V segments appeared productive either ~87% or ~30% of the time.

About this clone: The target antigen is unknown.

This receptor was taken from a boy younger than 10 in good health and CMV-seronegative. Input material: PBMCs.

CDR3 protein: CASSLGQGLADNLVYEQYF. CDR3 DNA: TGTGCCAGCAGCTTAGGGCAGGGGTTGGCGGATAATCTTGTCTACGAGCAGTACTTC. This chain connects TRBV7-9 to TRBJ2-7; perhaps TRBD1 as D (6 bases). The V gene lost 1 base and the J gene lost 3 bases, with 25 bases spanning the gap. Per germline, CDR1 SEHNR and CDR2 FQNEAQ (reference sequence). This CDR3 is 19 amino acids long. The full variable domain, its missing parts supplied by reference TRBV7-9 and TRBJ2-7, is DTGVSQNPRHKITKRGQNVTFRCDPISEHNRLYWYRQTLGQGPEFLTYFQNEAQLEKSRLLSDRFSAERPKGSFSTLEIQRTEQGDSAMYLCASSLGQGLADNLVYEQYFGPGTRLTVT.